Sequencing of this T cell receptor (beta chain) was carried out in a study of shared clonotypes between healthy human individuals. This clone is a singleton in its sample. Profiling relied on immunoSEQ multiplex PCR, and the TCRdb table lists in-frame clones only, not all of them. Altogether some 700,000 clones are present, less than 95% being singletons, with the ten largest covering approximately 35%. Sequencing was performed on memory CD8+ T cells from PBMCs. Subset of the sample: CD45RO+ cells pooled with CCR7-negative TemRA cells. This clonotype was obtained from a man aged 18 to 30 in good health. Some clones in this sample may be carry-over from other donors' samples.

Written as DNA, the CDR3 is TGTGCCAGCAGCGTTGGCGGGAGGGAGTTGAATGAGCAGTTCTTC. Translating it yields CASSVGGRELNEQFF. The gene calls are TRBV9 and TRBJ2-1; 9 bases align to TRBD2. V trimming: 2 bases; J trimming: 7 bases; junction bases outside the gene matches: 7. CDR1 is SGDLS and CDR2 is YYNGEE in the germline V gene. The length of the CDR3 is 15 residues.